The next 21 T cell receptor beta chains were all read from a single sample in a study of post-analysis software for immune sequencing data. Findings of the study overall: Five TRBV segments were more frequent in patients than controls; TRBV5-6, TRBV5-1 and TRBV20-1 belonged to this group.

Built from TCR beta cDNA, the libraries had unique molecular identifiers in them. TCRdb reprocessed the PCR reads with MiXCR, giving one entry per CDR3 protein. The sample contains about 540,000 distinct CDR3 sequences, around a third of which appear only once. For these TCRs, the target antigens are not known. Sequencing was performed on blood. These receptors were taken from a girl aged 2-17 years with multiple sclerosis.

The sample holds a few counts of this clonotype. The chain joins TRBV5-1 to TRBJ2-7, with D possibly matching TRBD2 (5 bases). The V end was cut by 0 bases, the J end by 7 bases, with 14 bases between. Germline V gene sequence: CDR1 SGHRS, CDR2 YFSETQ. The CDR3 has 14 amino acids. The CDR3 coding sequence is TGCGCCAGCAGCTTGGACCCGGGATTCAATGAGCAGTACTTC. Its protein product is CASSLDPGFNEQYF.

This chain joins TRBV3-1 and TRBJ1-1, with 10 bases identical to TRBD1. V trimming: 4 bases; J trimming: 6 bases; junction bases outside the gene matches: 2. Germline lookup yields CDR1 LGHDT and CDR2 YNNKEL (reference sequence). This CDR3 is 13 amino acids long. CDR3 DNA sequence: TGTGCCAGCAGCCTGGGGACAGGGGCTGAAGCTTTCTTT. This encodes CASSLGTGAEAFF.

The chain employs TRBV10-3 and TRBJ2-1, with 8 bases aligning to TRBD2. CDR3 length equals 14 residues. V gave up 6 bases and J gave up 8 bases; unmatched junction bases: 9. Germline CDR1 reads ENHRY; CDR2 reads SYGVKD. CDR3 amino acids: CAISPTSELDEQFF. The CDR3 DNA reads as TGTGCCATCAGCCCGACTAGCGAGCTTGATGAGCAGTTCTTC.

The gene calls are TRBV7-9 and TRBJ1-2; 11 bases map to TRBD1. Germline values: CDR1 SEHNR, CDR2 FQNEAQ (reference sequence). Trimming removed 10 bases from V and 5 bases from J; junction bases left unmatched: 12. The CDR3 is 15 amino acids. This chain's CDR3 is CATFVGTGGSYGYTF. DNA for the CDR3: TGTGCCACCTTTGTAGGGACAGGGGGATCGTATGGCTACACCTTC.

This clonotype has a single count. The chain joins TRBV5-1 to TRBJ2-3; possibly TRBD1 or TRBD2 for D (5 bases each). Germline loops: CDR1 SGHRS, CDR2 YFSETQ. Trimming stripped 0 bases from V and 2 bases from J, with 10 bases between. There are 15 residues in the CDR3. The CDR3 DNA reads TGCGCCAGCAGCTTGGCCGTCGGGGCCACAGATACGCAGTATTTT. This gives the protein CASSLAVGATDTQYF.

V is TRBV5-5 and J is TRBJ1-1; 10 bases line up with TRBD1. The trim removed 1 base at V and 3 bases at J, leaving 6 bases unmatched. The CDR3 length is 16 residues. Per germline, CDR1 SGHKS and CDR2 YYEKEE (reference sequence). CDR3 loop: CASSLTGTGVDTEAFF. The CDR3 bases are TGTGCCAGCAGCTTGACAGGGACAGGGGTGGACACTGAAGCTTTCTTT.

This rearrangement joins TRBV5-1 to TRBJ2-3; 10 bases are shared with TRBD1. Per the germline V gene, CDR1 is SGHRS and CDR2 is YFSETQ. The CDR3 contains 14 residues. V trimming: 8 bases; J trimming: 5 bases; junction bases outside the gene matches: 8. The CDR3 is CASRTGTGEDTQYF. DNA of the CDR3: TGCGCCAGTAGAACCGGGACAGGGGAAGATACGCAGTATTTT.

This clonotype was seen a handful of times. The chain employs TRBV12-3 or TRBV12-4 and TRBJ1-1; tentatively, D is TRBD1 (6 bases). There are 17 residues in the CDR3. Trimming left V 3 bases short and J 3 bases short, with 20 bases between. The CDR3 loop reads CASSFGQGHPGDTEAFF. The CDR3 DNA reads TGTGCCAGCAGTTTCGGGCAGGGTCACCCAGGGGACACTGAAGCTTTCTTT.

The J gene is TRBJ1-1, the V gene TRBV20-1; 8 positions agree with TRBD1. CDR3 size: 13 residues. The J segment lost 11 bases and the V segment lost 6 bases, leaving 14 bases of the junction unmatched. The germline V gene has CDR1 DFQATT and CDR2 SNEGSKA (reference sequence). The CDR3 loop is CSAYGTGGREAFF. As DNA, the CDR3 is TGCAGTGCCTACGGCACAGGGGGTAGAGAGGCTTTCTTT.

The chain employs TRBV7-9 and TRBJ1-1, with D possibly TRBD1 on 5 matching bases. V was clipped by 3 bases and J by 1 base, with 12 bases between them. The CDR3 is made up of 15 amino acids. Per the germline V gene, CDR1 is SEHNR and CDR2 is FQNEAQ (reference sequence). CDR3 nucleotides: TGTGCCAGCAGCTTGGGAACAGGCCCGAACACTGAAGCTTTCTTT. It yields the protein CASSLGTGPNTEAFF. Full variable domain (rest looked up from reference TRBV7-9 and TRBJ1-1): DTGVSQNPRHKITKRGQNVTFRCDPISEHNRLYWYRQTLGQGPEFLTYFQNEAQLEKSRLLSDRFSAERPKGSFSTLEIQRTEQGDSAMYLCASSLGTGPNTEAFFGQGTRLTVV.

The sample holds a few counts of this clonotype. The V call is TRBV6-2 or TRBV6-3, the J call TRBJ2-5; D not resolved. The CDR3 is 13 residues long. Germline CDR1 MNHEY, CDR2 SVGEGT. V lost 1 base and J 5 bases, leaving 8 bases between the germline ends. For the CDR3, the DNA is TGTGCCAGCAGTTACTTGGCCTTGGAGACCCAGTACTTC. Residues: CASSYLALETQYF.

This sequence joins TRBV6-1 and TRBJ2-7; perhaps TRBD2 as D (5 bases). Germline V lookup: CDR1 MNHNS, CDR2 SASEGT. Trimming took off 6 bases at V and 0 bases at J, with 15 bases between the two ends. This CDR3 is built from 15 residues. CDR3 residues: CASSRHKGSSYEQYF. The CDR3 DNA follows: TGTGCCAGCAGCCGGCATAAAGGGAGCTCCTACGAGCAGTACTTC.

The table lists this clonotype with a few counts. V gene TRBV9 combines with J gene TRBJ1-2; D gene uncertain. The CDR3 has 15 amino acids. Germline CDR1 reads SGDLS; CDR2 reads YYNGEE. The V end was cut by 6 bases, the J end by 0 bases, with 15 bases between. DNA for the CDR3: TGTGCCAGCACCAGCGGGGAGCGAGCTAACTATGGCTACACCTTC. Translating it yields CASTSGERANYGYTF.

The rearrangement joins TRBV18 to TRBJ1-2, with TRBD1 matching 8 bases. CDR3 size: 13 residues. Per germline, CDR1 KGHSH and CDR2 LQKENI. J was trimmed by 3 bases and V by 5 bases; bases with no gene match: 2. This CDR3 is CASSADRDYGYTF. In nucleotides, the CDR3 is TGTGCCAGCTCAGCGGACAGGGACTATGGCTACACCTTC.

In its sample, this clonotype was seen a few times. The CDR3 spells CSVEDLSGENTGELFF. CDR3 coding DNA: TGCAGCGTTGAAGATCTGAGCGGGGAGAACACCGGGGAGCTGTTTTTT. This chain joins TRBV29-1 and TRBJ2-2, with TRBD2 matching 7 bases. Germline values: CDR1 SQVTM, CDR2 ANQGSEA. The CDR3 is 16 amino acids. J was trimmed by 1 base and V by 0 bases; bases with no gene match: 5.

This clonotype was found a few times. V usage is TRBV18 and J usage is TRBJ1-1, with 10 positions matching TRBD1. Germline CDR1 reads KGHSH; CDR2 reads LQKENI. The V and J ends lost 3 bases and 0 bases, in that order; junction bases with no gene match: 4. There are 16 residues in the CDR3. The CDR3 spells CASSPSGQGMNTEAFF. The CDR3 nucleotides are TGTGCCAGCTCACCCTCGGGACAGGGGATGAACACTGAAGCTTTCTTT.

The J gene is TRBJ2-3, the V gene TRBV29-1; D is perhaps TRBD1 (5 bases). Germline V gene data show CDR1 as SQVTM and CDR2 as ANQGSEA. This CDR3 contains 11 residues. V was cut by 6 bases and J by 10 bases, with 14 bases left in between. CDR3 amino acids: CSVLTDWAQYF. CDR3 nucleotide sequence: TGCAGCGTACTGACAGACTGGGCGCAGTATTTT.

The chain employs TRBV7-8 and TRBJ1-2; 7 bases match TRBD1. Trimming removed 0 bases from V and 5 bases from J; junction bases left unmatched: 9. Germline V gives CDR1 SGHVS, CDR2 FQNEAQ. The CDR3 extends over 16 amino acids. CDR3 DNA sequence: TGTGCCAGCAGCTTAGCCTCCTCGACAGGGTATTATGGCTACACCTTC. Protein sequence: CASSLASSTGYYGYTF.

This clonotype was recorded a few times. V gene TRBV20-1 combines with J gene TRBJ2-1; no definite D call. Germline V lookup: CDR1 DFQATT, CDR2 SNEGSKA (reference sequence). V was cut by 3 bases and J by 10 bases, with 10 bases left in between. This CDR3 has 11 amino acids. The DNA of the CDR3 is TGCAGTGCTAGTTGGCAACCCGAGCAGTTCTTC. Its translation: CSASWQPEQFF.

This chain joins TRBV7-6 and TRBJ2-3, with TRBD2 as a possible D gene (6 bases). The germline V gene has CDR1 SGHVS and CDR2 FNYEAQ. This CDR3 comprises 17 residues. V shed 0 bases and J shed 0 bases, with 13 bases lying between them. The chain's CDR3 is CASSLAEGTSSTDTQYF. In nucleotides, the CDR3 is TGTGCCAGCAGCTTAGCGGAGGGGACCTCTAGCACAGATACGCAGTATTTT.

This clonotype occurred a few times. The rearrangement uses TRBV6-5 and TRBJ2-2; 12 nucleotides align to TRBD2. Germline CDR1 and CDR2: MNHEY and SVGAGI. The CDR3 is 13 residues long. V was pared by 5 bases and J by 8 bases, with 0 bases of the junction left unmatched. Here the CDR3 reads CASSGLAGGELFF. CDR3 coding DNA: TGTGCCAGCAGTGGACTAGCGGGGGGGGAGCTGTTTTTT.